Listed below are T cell receptor beta chains from one sample, sequenced in a study of blood T cell repertoires in COVID-19. Clones were read by immunoSEQ multiplex PCR, and TCRdb kept only the in-frame ones, dropping some. Of approximately 500,000 clones in the sample, 70% to 90% are singletons; the top ten hold approximately 2.9%. Sequenced sample: peripheral blood. Receptors originate from a human donor in a cohort sampled during active COVID-19. CDR3s include the opening cysteine and the closing phenylalanine or tryptophan. The D gene is left open where the match is weak.

V	D	J	CDR3	DNA
TRBV6-5	.	TRBJ1-3	CASSYGGLTGGNTIYF	TGTGCCAGCAGTTACGGAGGGCTGACGGGAGGAAACACCATATATTTT
TRBV2	.	TRBJ1-3	CASRPPPDNGNTIYF	TGTGCCAGCAGACCACCACCCGACAATGGAAACACCATATATTTT
TRBV11-2	TRBD1	TRBJ1-2	CASTGTGRGYGYTF	TGTGCCAGCACAGGGACAGGTCGGGGCTATGGCTACACCTTC
TRBV11-3	TRBD1	TRBJ2-7	CASSSSGTGYYEQYF	TGTGCCAGCAGCTCGTCCGGGACAGGGTACTACGAGCAGTACTTC
TRBV10-3	.	TRBJ2-5	CAISESQGGTQYF	TGTGCCATCAGTGAGTCTCAGGGGGGGACCCAGTACTTC
TRBV7-2	.	TRBJ1-1	CASSLGGSGGVQAFF	TGTGCCAGCAGCTTAGGTGGTTCTGGGGGCGTGCAAGCTTTCTTT
TRBV30	.	TRBJ1-6	CAWSYYNSPLHF	TGTGCCTGGAGTTACTATAATTCACCCCTCCACTTT
TRBV18	.	TRBJ1-2	CASSPKTGEYGYTF	TGTGCCAGCTCACCCAAGACAGGAGAGTATGGCTACACCTTC
TRBV18	.	TRBJ2-6	CASSPLISGANVLTF	TGTGCCAGCTCACCGTTAATCTCTGGGGCCAACGTCCTGACTTTC
TRBV28	.	TRBJ1-2	CASSDSNYGYTF	TGTGCCAGCAGCGACAGTAACTATGGCTACACCTTC